This TCR beta chain originates from a study of cytomegalovirus exposure and HLA in healthy donors. The table came from immunoSEQ multiplex PCR; TCRdb's copy has only in-frame clones and leaves some out. The sample has around 160,000 clones, around 90% seen once. The CDR3 sequence is 17 residues long. Germline CDR1 and CDR2: MDHEN and SYDVKM. Source material: PBMCs. J is TRBJ2-1 and V is TRBV28; 15 positions match TRBD2. The receptor was derived from a woman in her late teens or twenties in good health and CMV-seropositive. Here the CDR3 DNA reads TGTGGTTGTCGGACTAGCGGGAGGGCTTGGGCCCACAATGAGCAGTTCTTC. This gives the protein CGCRTSGRAWAHNEQFF.